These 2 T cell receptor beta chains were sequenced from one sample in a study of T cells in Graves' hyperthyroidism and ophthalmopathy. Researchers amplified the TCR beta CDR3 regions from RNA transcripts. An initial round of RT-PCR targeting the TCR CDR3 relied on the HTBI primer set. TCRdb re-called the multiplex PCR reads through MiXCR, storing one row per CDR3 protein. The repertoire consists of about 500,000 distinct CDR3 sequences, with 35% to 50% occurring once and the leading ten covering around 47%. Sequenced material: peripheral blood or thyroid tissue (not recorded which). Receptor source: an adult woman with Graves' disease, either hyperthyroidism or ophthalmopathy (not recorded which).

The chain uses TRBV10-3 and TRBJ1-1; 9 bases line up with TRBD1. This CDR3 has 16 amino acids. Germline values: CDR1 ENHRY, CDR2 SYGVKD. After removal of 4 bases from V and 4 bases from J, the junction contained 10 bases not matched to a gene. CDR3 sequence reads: CAISGRTGAGGTEAFF. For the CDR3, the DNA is TGTGCCATCAGTGGACGGACAGGGGCAGGAGGCACTGAAGCTTTCTTT.

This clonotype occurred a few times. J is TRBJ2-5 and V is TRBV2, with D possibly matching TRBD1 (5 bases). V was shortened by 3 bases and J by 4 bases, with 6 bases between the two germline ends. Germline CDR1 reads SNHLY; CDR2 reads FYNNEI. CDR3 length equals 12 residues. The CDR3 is CASSDGAETQYF. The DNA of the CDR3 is TGTGCCAGCAGTGATGGGGCAGAGACCCAGTACTTC.